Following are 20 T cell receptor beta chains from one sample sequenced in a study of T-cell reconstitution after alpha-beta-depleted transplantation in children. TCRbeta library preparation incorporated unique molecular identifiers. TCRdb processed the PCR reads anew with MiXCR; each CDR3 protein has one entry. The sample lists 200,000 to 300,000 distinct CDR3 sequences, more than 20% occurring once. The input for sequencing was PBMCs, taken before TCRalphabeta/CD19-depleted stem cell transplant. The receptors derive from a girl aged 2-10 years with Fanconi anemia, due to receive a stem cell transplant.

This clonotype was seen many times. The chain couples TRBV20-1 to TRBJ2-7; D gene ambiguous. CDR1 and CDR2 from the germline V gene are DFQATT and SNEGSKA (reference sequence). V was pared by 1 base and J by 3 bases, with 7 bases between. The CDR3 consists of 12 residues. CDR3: CSARGRIYEQYF. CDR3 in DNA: TGCAGTGCTAGAGGAAGGATCTACGAGCAGTACTTC.

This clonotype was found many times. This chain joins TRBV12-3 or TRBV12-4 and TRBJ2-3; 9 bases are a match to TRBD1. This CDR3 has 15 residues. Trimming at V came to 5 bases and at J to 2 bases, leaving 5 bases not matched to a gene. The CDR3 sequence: CASSPTGGLTDTQYF. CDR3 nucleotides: TGTGCCAGCAGTCCGACAGGGGGACTCACAGATACGCAGTATTTT.

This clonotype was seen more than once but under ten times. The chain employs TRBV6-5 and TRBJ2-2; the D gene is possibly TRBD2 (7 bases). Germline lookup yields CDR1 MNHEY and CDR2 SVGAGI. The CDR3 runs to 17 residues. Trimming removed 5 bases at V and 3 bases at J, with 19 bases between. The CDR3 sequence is CASSLLGGAQDTGELFF. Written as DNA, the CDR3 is TGTGCCAGCAGTCTTTTAGGGGGGGCGCAGGACACCGGGGAGCTGTTTTTT.

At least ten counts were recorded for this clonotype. The CDR3 protein is CSVEIGSRYNEQFF. CDR3 coding DNA: TGCAGCGTTGAAATCGGGAGTAGGTACAATGAGCAGTTCTTC. The V gene is TRBV29-1, the J gene TRBJ2-1, with TRBD2 as a possible D gene (6 bases). CDR1 and CDR2 from the germline V gene are SQVTM and ANQGSEA. This CDR3 comprises 14 residues. V lost 2 bases and J lost 4, with 12 bases in between.

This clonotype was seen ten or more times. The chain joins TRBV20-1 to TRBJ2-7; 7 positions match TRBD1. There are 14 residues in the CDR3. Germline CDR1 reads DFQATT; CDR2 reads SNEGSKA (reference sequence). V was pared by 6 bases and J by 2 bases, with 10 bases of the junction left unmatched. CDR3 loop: CSAPRQGQTYEQYF. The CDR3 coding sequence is TGCAGTGCACCTCGACAGGGTCAAACCTACGAGCAGTACTTC.

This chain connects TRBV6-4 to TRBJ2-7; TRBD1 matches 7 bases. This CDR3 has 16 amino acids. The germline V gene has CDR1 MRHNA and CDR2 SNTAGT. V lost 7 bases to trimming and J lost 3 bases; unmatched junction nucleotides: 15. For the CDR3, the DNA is TGTGCCAGCAAAACAAGACAGGGAAACGGCTTCTACGAGCAGTACTTC. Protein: CASKTRQGNGFYEQYF.

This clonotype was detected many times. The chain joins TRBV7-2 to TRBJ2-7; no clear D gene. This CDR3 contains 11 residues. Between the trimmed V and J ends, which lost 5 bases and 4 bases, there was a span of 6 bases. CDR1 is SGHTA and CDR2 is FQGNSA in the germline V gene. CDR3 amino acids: CASSINYEQYF. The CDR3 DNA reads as TGTGCCAGCAGCATAAATTACGAGCAGTACTTC.

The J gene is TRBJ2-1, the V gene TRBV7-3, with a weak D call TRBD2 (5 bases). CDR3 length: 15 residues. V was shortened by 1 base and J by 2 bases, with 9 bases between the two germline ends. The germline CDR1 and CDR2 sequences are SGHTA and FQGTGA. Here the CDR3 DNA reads TGTGCCAGCAGCTTAATGCCTAGCCCCTACAATGAGCAGTTCTTC. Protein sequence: CASSLMPSPYNEQFF.

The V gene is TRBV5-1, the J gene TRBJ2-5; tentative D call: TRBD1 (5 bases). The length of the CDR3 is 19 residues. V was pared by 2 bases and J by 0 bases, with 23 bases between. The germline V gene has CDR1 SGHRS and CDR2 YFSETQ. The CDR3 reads CASSLAKSQDRWYQETQYF. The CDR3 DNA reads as TGCGCCAGCAGCTTAGCAAAGAGTCAAGACAGATGGTACCAAGAGACCCAGTACTTC.

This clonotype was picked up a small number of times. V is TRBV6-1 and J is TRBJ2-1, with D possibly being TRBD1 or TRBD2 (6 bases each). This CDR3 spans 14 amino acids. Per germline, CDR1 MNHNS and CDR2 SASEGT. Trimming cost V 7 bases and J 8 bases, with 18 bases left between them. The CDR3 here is CASKPGGRGDEQFF. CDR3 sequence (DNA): TGTGCCAGCAAACCCGGCGGTAGGGGGGATGAGCAGTTCTTC.

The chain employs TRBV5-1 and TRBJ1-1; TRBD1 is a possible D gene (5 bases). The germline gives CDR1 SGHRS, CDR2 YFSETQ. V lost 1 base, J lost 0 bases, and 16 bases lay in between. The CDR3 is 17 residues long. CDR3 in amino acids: CASSLLGAVRMNTEAFF. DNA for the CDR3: TGCGCCAGCAGCTTGTTAGGGGCAGTAAGAATGAACACTGAAGCTTTCTTT.

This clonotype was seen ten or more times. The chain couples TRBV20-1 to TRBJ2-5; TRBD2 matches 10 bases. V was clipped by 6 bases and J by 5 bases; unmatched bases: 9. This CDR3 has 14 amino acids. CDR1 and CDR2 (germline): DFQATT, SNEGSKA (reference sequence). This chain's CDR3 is CSASRLAGDETQYF. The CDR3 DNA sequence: TGCAGTGCCAGTAGGCTAGCGGGGGACGAGACCCAGTACTTC.

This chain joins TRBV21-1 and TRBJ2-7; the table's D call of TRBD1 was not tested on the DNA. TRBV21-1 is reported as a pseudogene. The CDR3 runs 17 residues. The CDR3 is CASSKEAGPGRGNGQYF. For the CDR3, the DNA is TGTGCCAGCAGCAAAGAGGCGGGTCCAGGCAGGGGGAACGGGCAGTACTTC.

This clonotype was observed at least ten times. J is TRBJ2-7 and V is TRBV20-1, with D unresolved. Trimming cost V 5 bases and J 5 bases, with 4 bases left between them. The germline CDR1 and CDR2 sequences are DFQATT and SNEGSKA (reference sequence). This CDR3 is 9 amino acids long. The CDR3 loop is CSAGDEQYF. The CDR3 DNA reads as TGCAGTGCTGGTGACGAGCAGTACTTC.

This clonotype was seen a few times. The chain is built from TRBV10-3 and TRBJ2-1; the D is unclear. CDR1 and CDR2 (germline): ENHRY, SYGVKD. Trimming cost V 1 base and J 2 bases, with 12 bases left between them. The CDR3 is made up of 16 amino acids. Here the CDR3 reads CAISEFRSGAYNEQFF. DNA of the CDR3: TGTGCCATCAGTGAGTTCCGGTCCGGCGCCTACAATGAGCAGTTCTTC.

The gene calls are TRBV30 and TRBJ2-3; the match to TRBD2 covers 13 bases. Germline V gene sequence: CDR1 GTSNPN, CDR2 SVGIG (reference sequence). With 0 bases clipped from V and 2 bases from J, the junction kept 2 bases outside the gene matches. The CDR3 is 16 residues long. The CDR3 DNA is TGTGCCTGGAGTGTACTAGCGGGAGGGTCCACAGATACGCAGTATTTT. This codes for CAWSVLAGGSTDTQYF.

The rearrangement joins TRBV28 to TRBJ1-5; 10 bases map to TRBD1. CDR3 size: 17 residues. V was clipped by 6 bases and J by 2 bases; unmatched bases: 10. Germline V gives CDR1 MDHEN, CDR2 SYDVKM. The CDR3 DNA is TGTGCCAGCAGACGTCATACCGGGACAGGGGGCAATCAGCCCCAGCATTTT. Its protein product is CASRRHTGTGGNQPQHF. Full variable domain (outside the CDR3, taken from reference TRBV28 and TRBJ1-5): DVKVTQSSRYLVKRTGEKVFLECVQDMDHENMFWYRQDPGLGLRLIYFSYDVKMKEKGDIPEGYSVSREKKERFSLILESASTNQTSMYLCASRRHTGTGGNQPQHFGDGTRLSIL.

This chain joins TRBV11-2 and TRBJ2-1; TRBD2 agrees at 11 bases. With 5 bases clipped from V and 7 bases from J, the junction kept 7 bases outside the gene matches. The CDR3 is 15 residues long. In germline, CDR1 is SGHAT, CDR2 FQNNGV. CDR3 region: CASSATSGSGNEQFF. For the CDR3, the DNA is TGTGCCAGCAGCGCCACTAGCGGGAGTGGGAATGAGCAGTTCTTC.

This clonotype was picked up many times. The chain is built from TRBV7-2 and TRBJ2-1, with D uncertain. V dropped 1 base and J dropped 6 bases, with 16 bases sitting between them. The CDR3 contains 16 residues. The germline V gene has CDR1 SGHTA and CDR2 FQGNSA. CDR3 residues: CASSLDWGRVGNEQFF. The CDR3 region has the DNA TGTGCCAGCAGCTTAGATTGGGGTCGAGTTGGCAATGAGCAGTTCTTC.

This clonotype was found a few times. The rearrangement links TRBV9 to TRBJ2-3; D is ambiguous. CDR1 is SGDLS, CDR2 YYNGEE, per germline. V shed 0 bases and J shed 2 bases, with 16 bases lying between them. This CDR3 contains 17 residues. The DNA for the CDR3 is TGTGCCAGCAGCGTAGTCGGGTTCCCTCCTTTCACAGATACGCAGTATTTT. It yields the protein CASSVVGFPPFTDTQYF.